Below are 25 T cell receptor beta chains sequenced from a single sample in a study of PD-1 blockade in classical Hodgkin lymphoma. Brentuximab vedotin exposure varied, and every patient relapsed after autologous stem cell transplantation. Only in-frame clones appear in the TCRdb table, and some are missing; sequencing was by immunoSEQ multiplex PCR. This sample has 20,000 to 25,000 clones, with around 80% found just once. Sequencing used peripheral blood mononuclear cells (PBMCs), obtained before the second cycle of nivolumab. Source of these receptors: a human donor with classical Hodgkin lymphoma.

The chain employs TRBV5-1 and TRBJ1-1, with D possibly TRBD1 on 5 matching bases. The germline CDR1 and CDR2 sequences are SGHRS and YFSETQ. The CDR3 spans 15 residues. Trimming stripped 1 base from V and 6 bases from J, with 16 bases between. The CDR3 nucleotides read TGCGCCAGCAGCTTGAGCAGACAGACGGCGTCTGAAGCTTTCTTT. Amino acid sequence: CASSLSRQTASEAFF.

The chain recombines TRBV11-2 with TRBJ2-2; TRBD2 matches at 9 bases. The CDR3 has 15 residues. V shed 5 bases, J shed 5 bases, and the junction held 6 bases outside the gene matches. Germline V gives CDR1 SGHAT, CDR2 FQNNGV. The CDR3 sequence: CASSHPGLATGELFF. CDR3 DNA sequence: TGTGCCAGCAGCCATCCGGGACTAGCAACCGGGGAGCTGTTTTTT. The whole variable domain, remainder taken from reference TRBV11-2 and TRBJ2-2, is EAGVAQSPRYKIIEKRQSVAFWCNPISGHATLYWYQQILGQGPKLLIQFQNNGVVDDSQLPKDRFSAERLKGVDSTLKIQPAKLEDSAVYLCASSHPGLATGELFFGEGSRLTVL.

V usage is TRBV7-8 and J usage is TRBJ2-7; possibly TRBD1 for D (7 bases). Germline V gene data show CDR1 as SGHVS and CDR2 as FQNEAQ. Trimming removed 5 bases at V and 2 bases at J, with 13 bases between. This CDR3 contains 14 residues. The CDR3 DNA reads as TGTGCCAGCAGCCCAGGGGGGACAGCCTACGAGCAGTACTTC. Encoded protein: CASSPGGTAYEQYF.

The chain carries TRBV7-9 and TRBJ1-1; no reliable D call. V dropped 1 base and J dropped 6 bases, with 12 bases sitting between them. Looked up from germline, CDR1 is SEHNR and CDR2 is FQNEAQ (reference sequence). The CDR3 length is 14 residues. CDR3 protein: CASSLESLFPEAFF. The CDR3 DNA follows: TGTGCCAGCAGCTTAGAATCTCTATTCCCTGAAGCTTTCTTT. The whole variable domain, remainder taken from reference TRBV7-9 and TRBJ1-1, is DTGVSQNPRHKITKRGQNVTFRCDPISEHNRLYWYRQTLGQGPEFLTYFQNEAQLEKSRLLSDRFSAERPKGSFSTLEIQRTEQGDSAMYLCASSLESLFPEAFFGQGTRLTVV.

The chain uses TRBV11-2 and TRBJ1-2, with TRBD1 matching over 7 bases. This CDR3 is 14 amino acids long. Germline CDR1 and CDR2: SGHAT and FQNNGV. After removal of 1 base from V and 4 bases from J, the junction contained 3 bases not matched to a gene. The CDR3 reads CASSLADRAYGYTF. CDR3 nucleotides: TGTGCCAGCAGCTTAGCTGACAGGGCCTATGGCTACACCTTC.

The chain employs TRBV6-5 and TRBJ1-1, with D unclear. V lost 6 bases and J 10 bases, leaving 18 bases between the germline ends. Germline V gene sequence: CDR1 MNHEY, CDR2 SVGAGI. The CDR3 extends over 13 amino acids. This chain's CDR3 is CASRNDAYHTAFF. CDR3 in DNA: TGTGCCAGCAGAAACGACGCCTACCACACAGCTTTCTTT.

About this clone itself: This sample also contains other DNA sequences that code for the same CDR3. The V gene is TRBV7-2, the J gene TRBJ2-7; tentative D call: TRBD1 (6 bases). CDR3 length: 14 residues. V was clipped by 4 bases and J by 2 bases, with 12 bases between them. The germline V gene encodes CDR1 SGHTA and CDR2 FQGNSA. This chain's CDR3 is CASSSLDRTYEQYF. CDR3 DNA sequence: TGTGCCAGCAGCTCACTAGACAGGACCTACGAGCAGTACTTC.

V and J are TRBV5-1 and TRBJ2-3, with TRBD1 as a possible D gene (5 bases). The CDR3 sequence is 14 residues long. The germline V gene has CDR1 SGHRS and CDR2 YFSETQ. V was trimmed by 0 bases and J by 4 bases, leaving 9 bases between them. The CDR3 protein is CASSLDRTSDTQYF. Written as DNA, the CDR3 is TGCGCCAGCAGCTTGGACAGGACCTCAGATACGCAGTATTTT.

This clone came up a few times. The chain recombines TRBV18 with TRBJ2-7, with 8 bases aligning to TRBD2. The CDR3 is 16 amino acids. Germline CDR1 reads KGHSH; CDR2 reads LQKENI. V gave up 3 bases and J gave up 4 bases; unmatched junction bases: 11. The CDR3 DNA reads TGTGCCAGCTCACCTCGGGGGGGATCCCTTATTTACGAGCAGTACTTC. It encodes CASSPRGGSLIYEQYF.

Only one count was recorded for this clone. Different DNA sequences within this sample yield the same CDR3. The CDR3 here is CASSEHTSVRIGQPQHF. Written as DNA, the CDR3 is TGTGCCAGCAGTGAACACACCTCGGTTCGTATCGGTCAGCCCCAGCATTTT. V is TRBV6-1 and J is TRBJ1-5; D not resolved. The CDR3 sequence is 17 residues long. Trimming took 2 bases from V and 6 from J, leaving 20 bases between them. The germline V gene encodes CDR1 MNHNS and CDR2 SASEGT.

This clone is a singleton in its sample. The CDR3 DNA is TGTGCCAGCAGCTTATACCGGGACAGGGGGACCGGGGAGCTGTTTTTT. Amino acids: CASSLYRDRGTGELFF. The gene calls are TRBV7-9 and TRBJ2-2; 11 bases align to TRBD1. The V gene end was trimmed by 2 bases and the J gene end by 5 bases; junction bases not matched to a gene: 4. The V gene's germline CDR1 is SEHNR and CDR2 FQNEAQ (reference sequence). The CDR3 spans 16 residues.

This sequence joins TRBV5-6 and TRBJ2-7, with D possibly TRBD2 on 5 matching bases. V lost 0 bases and J lost 3, with 7 bases in between. Per the germline V gene, CDR1 is SGHDT and CDR2 is YYEEEE. This CDR3 has 13 amino acids. The CDR3 sequence is CASSLAGFYEQYF. The CDR3 nucleotides are TGTGCCAGCAGCTTGGCGGGATTCTACGAGCAGTACTTC.

The CDR3 is CASSREGLAGGAYHTQYF. The CDR3 bases are TGTGCCAGCAGCCGAGAGGGACTAGCGGGGGGGGCCTATCATACGCAGTATTTT. V usage is TRBV4-2 and J usage is TRBJ2-3, with 16 bases lining up with TRBD2. The CDR3 is 18 amino acids. Per the germline V gene, CDR1 is LGHNA and CDR2 is YNFKEQ. With V trimmed by 4 bases and J by 7 bases, 11 bases remained unmatched.

The chain carries TRBV18 and TRBJ2-6; TRBD2 matches at 7 bases. In germline, CDR1 is KGHSH, CDR2 LQKENI. Unmatched junction bases numbered 16, after V lost 3 bases and J lost 2 bases. The CDR3 has 20 residues. The CDR3 coding sequence is TGTGCCAGCTCACCCCTCCGGGGGAGGGTTGCCAAACCTGGGGCCAACGTCCTGACTTTC. Translation gives CASSPLRGRVAKPGANVLTF.

V and J are TRBV2 and TRBJ2-5, with D hard to call. Trimming removed 7 bases from V and 5 bases from J, with 17 bases in between. Germline CDR1 SNHLY, CDR2 FYNNEI. This CDR3 is built from 14 residues. The CDR3 sequence is CASTSVRAEETQYF. CDR3 in DNA: TGTGCCAGCACCTCGGTTAGGGCAGAGGAGACCCAGTACTTC.

This sequence joins TRBV7-2 and TRBJ1-2; D uncertain. CDR3 length equals 14 residues. V lost 7 bases, J lost 4 bases, and 16 bases lay in between. Germline-derived CDR1 and CDR2 are SGHTA and FQGNSA. CDR3 sequence: CASTPNAGAYGYTF. The DNA of the CDR3 is TGTGCCAGCACCCCCAACGCAGGTGCCTATGGCTACACCTTC. Full variable domain (rest looked up from reference TRBV7-2 and TRBJ1-2): GAGVSQSPSNKVTEKGKDVELRCDPISGHTALYWYRQSLGQGLEFLIYFQGNSAPDKSGLPSDRFSAERTGGSVSTLTIQRTQQEDSAVYLCASTPNAGAYGYTFGSGTRLTVV.

This rearrangement joins TRBV2 to TRBJ2-7; D uncertain. CDR1 and CDR2 (germline): SNHLY, FYNNEI. Trimming took 4 bases from V and 4 from J, leaving 14 bases between them. The CDR3 has 14 amino acids. The CDR3 loop reads CASSAQREGYEQYF. The CDR3 DNA reads as TGTGCCAGCAGTGCTCAGCGAGAAGGTTACGAGCAGTACTTC.

The chain carries TRBV6-5 and TRBJ2-3, with D possibly being TRBD2 (6 bases). The V and J ends lost 8 bases and 2 bases respectively, with 14 bases between them. This CDR3 spans 14 amino acids. Per germline, CDR1 MNHEY and CDR2 SVGAGI. CDR3 bases: TGTGCCAGCTCCATTAGCGGAAACACAGATACGCAGTATTTT. Protein: CASSISGNTDTQYF.

This rearrangement joins TRBV7-2 to TRBJ2-7; no reliable D call. CDR1 and CDR2 from the germline V gene are SGHTA and FQGNSA. The CDR3 is made up of 12 amino acids. V dropped 6 bases and J dropped 4 bases, with 10 bases sitting between them. The CDR3 protein is CASSPERYEQYF. Here the CDR3 DNA reads TGTGCCAGCAGTCCCGAACGTTACGAGCAGTACTTC.

The gene calls are TRBV2 and TRBJ2-7; TRBD1 matches at 7 bases. Germline values: CDR1 SNHLY, CDR2 FYNNEI. The CDR3 extends over 13 amino acids. Trimming cost V 2 bases and J 11 bases; bases outside gene matches: 9. For the CDR3, the DNA is TGTGCCAGCAGTGAATCAAGGCAGGGGGACGAGTACTTC. Translation gives CASSESRQGDEYF.

This clone was detected only once. This chain connects TRBV21-1 to TRBJ1-4. TRBV21-1 is recorded as a pseudogene. There are 11 residues in the CDR3. CDR3 sequence (DNA): TGTGCCGGATCCGGGAATGAAAAACTGTTTTTT. This translates into CAGSGNEKLFF.

The chain couples TRBV7-6 to TRBJ2-5; perhaps TRBD2 as D (6 bases). V gave up 5 bases and J gave up 7 bases, with 20 bases separating them. CDR3 length: 15 amino acids. CDR1 and CDR2 (germline): SGHVS, FNYEAQ. The CDR3 DNA sequence: TGTGCCAGCAGCCGAGAGCGTTCGGGGGATGTGACCCAGTACTTC. It is translated as CASSRERSGDVTQYF.

This clone was found a few times. V and J are TRBV19 and TRBJ2-7; maybe TRBD1 (5 bases). Trimming removed 3 bases from V and 5 bases from J, with 14 bases in between. In germline, CDR1 is LNHDA, CDR2 SQIVND (reference sequence). This CDR3 has 14 residues. The CDR3 loop is CASSIGQGIDEQYF. The CDR3 bases are TGTGCCAGTAGTATCGGGCAGGGAATCGACGAGCAGTACTTC.

This rearrangement joins TRBV19 to TRBJ1-3; D gene unclear. CDR3 length equals 15 residues. CDR1 and CDR2 (germline): LNHDA, SQIVND (reference sequence). The V gene lost 2 bases and the J gene lost 4 bases, with 12 bases spanning the gap. This CDR3 reads CASSIPQGRGNTIYF. CDR3 in DNA: TGTGCCAGTAGTATACCCCAAGGTCGCGGAAACACCATATATTTT.

This chain links TRBV7-9 with TRBJ1-3; the D is unclear. The CDR3 sequence is 11 residues long. V was shortened by 4 bases and J by 7 bases, with 5 bases between the two germline ends. Germline lookup yields CDR1 SEHNR and CDR2 FQNEAQ (reference sequence). The CDR3: CASSSVNTIYF. DNA of the CDR3: TGTGCCAGCAGCTCCGTTAACACCATATATTTT.